This is a list of T cell receptor beta chains from one sample in a study of T cell responses to AZD1222 COVID-19 vaccine. TCRdb keeps only in-frame clones here, not all; method: immunoSEQ multiplex PCR. The table has around 94,000 clones, more than 70% seen once; the top ten hold about 19%. The sequencing used peripheral blood, collected on day 0 of AZD1222 vaccination. These TCRs come from an adult in good health. Each CDR3 is given without its conserved first and last residue.

>TRBJ2-5|TRBV4-3
ASSPSRDRKETQY
>TRBJ2-6|TRBV9
ASSSRGALGANVLT
>TRBJ2-3|TRBV7-2
ASSLILGSDTQY
>TRBJ1-5|TRBV4-3
ASSLGAGNQPQH
>TRBJ1-1|TRBV5-5
ASSLRGNPMNTEAF
>TRBJ2-7|TRBV6-5
ASSYSSSFEQY
>TRBJ2-3|TRBV20-1
SAGDTDTQY
>TRBJ1-2|TRBV4-2
ASSQITGGYNYGYT
>TRBJ1-2|TRBV12-3/TRBV12-4
ASSFNLGYT
>TRBJ1-6|TRBV19
ASREDGGSYNSPLH
>TRBJ2-7|TRBV6-5
ASSYSLAGGRYEQY
>TRBJ1-2|TRBV28
ASSFGATGGWG
>TRBJ1-2|TRBV9
ASSVEGNGYGYT
>TRBJ2-7|TRBV5-8
ASSRGTGTTYEQY
>TRBJ1-2|TRBV25-1
ASIVMQTGFYGYT
>TRBJ2-4|TRBV4-3
ASSQDRFAGGRIQY
>TRBJ2-3|TRBV18
ASSPVAVDTQY
>TRBJ2-5|TRBV7-2
ASSFGWEPEETQY
>TRBJ2-1|TRBV3-1/TRBV3-2
ASSMAGSSYNEQF
>TRBJ2-3|TRBV6-5
ASSYRGTGGKDTQY
>TRBJ2-6|TRBV4-2
ASSQTLGNSGANVLT
>TRBJ2-3|TRBV27
ASSLQVGIGTDTQY
>TRBJ1-6|TRBV6-6
ASSPEGNYNSPLH
>TRBJ1-3|TRBV10-2
ASSPPAGSSGNTIY
>TRBJ1-5|TRBV20-1
SASWGVASQPQH
>TRBJ1-6|TRBV7-2
ASSLALGFDSPLH
>TRBJ1-1|TRBV18
ASSRGGNTEAF
>TRBJ2-2|TRBV18
ASSPRIPAFQELF
>TRBJ1-5|TRBV24-1
ATSDPPTGEEDNQPQH
>TRBJ1-6|TRBV4-3
ASSRALYNSPLH
>TRBJ1-5|TRBV2
ASGLGAWDNQPQH
>TRBJ2-2|TRBV27
ASSKTGVNTGELF
>TRBJ1-2|TRBV6-2/TRBV6-3
ASSYITPGGGYT
>TRBJ2-7|TRBV28
ASNPGPYEQY
>TRBJ1-5|TRBV9
ASSPGTGIRNQPQH
>TRBJ2-7|TRBV28
ASSYTLAALTYEQY
>TRBJ1-6|TRBV5-4
ASRTGTSAFNSPLH
>TRBJ1-2|TRBV24-1
ATSDTGRGHNYGYT
>TRBJ2-3|TRBV12-3/TRBV12-4
ASTRTDTQY
>TRBJ1-2|TRBV18
ASSPRRGVEIGYT
>TRBJ2-2|TRBV12-5
ASGLGHVGTGELF
>TRBJ2-3|TRBV12-3/TRBV12-4
ASSSQLTDTQY
>TRBJ2-3|TRBV5-6
ASQPVSTDTQY
>TRBJ2-1|TRBV11-2
ASTPTSGNYNEQF
>TRBJ2-2|TRBV18
ASSLTDTGELF
>TRBJ2-7|TRBV4-3
ASSQDLLAGGPYEQY